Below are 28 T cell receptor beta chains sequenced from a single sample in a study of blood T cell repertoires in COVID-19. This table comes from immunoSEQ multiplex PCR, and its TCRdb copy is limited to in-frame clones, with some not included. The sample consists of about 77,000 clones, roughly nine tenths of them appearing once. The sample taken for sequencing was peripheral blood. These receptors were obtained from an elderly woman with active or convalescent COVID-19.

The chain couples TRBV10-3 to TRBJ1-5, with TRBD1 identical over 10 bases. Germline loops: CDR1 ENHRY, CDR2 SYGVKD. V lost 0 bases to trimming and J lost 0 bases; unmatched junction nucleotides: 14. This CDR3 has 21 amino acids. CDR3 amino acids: CAISESETGGLILYSNQPQHF. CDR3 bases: TGTGCCATCAGTGAGTCGGAGACAGGGGGCTTAATTCTTTATAGCAATCAGCCCCAGCATTTT.

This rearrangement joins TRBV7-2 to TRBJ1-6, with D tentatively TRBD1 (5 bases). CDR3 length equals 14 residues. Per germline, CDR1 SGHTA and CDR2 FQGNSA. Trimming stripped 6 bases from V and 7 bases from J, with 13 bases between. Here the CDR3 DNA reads TGTGCCAGCAGGGGGGGTATTGGGAATTCACCCCTCCACTTT. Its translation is CASRGGIGNSPLHF.

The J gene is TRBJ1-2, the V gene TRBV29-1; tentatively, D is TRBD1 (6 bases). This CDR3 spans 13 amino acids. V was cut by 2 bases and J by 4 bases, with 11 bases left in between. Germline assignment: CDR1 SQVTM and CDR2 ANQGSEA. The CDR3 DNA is TGCAGCGTTGAATGGGGGCGAAGCTATGGCTACACCTTC. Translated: CSVEWGRSYGYTF.

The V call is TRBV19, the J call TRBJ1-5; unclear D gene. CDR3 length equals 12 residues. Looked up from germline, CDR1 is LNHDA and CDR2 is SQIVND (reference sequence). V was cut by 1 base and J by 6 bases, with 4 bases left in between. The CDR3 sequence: CASSIGAQPQHF. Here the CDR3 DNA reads TGTGCCAGTAGTATAGGGGCTCAGCCCCAGCATTTT.

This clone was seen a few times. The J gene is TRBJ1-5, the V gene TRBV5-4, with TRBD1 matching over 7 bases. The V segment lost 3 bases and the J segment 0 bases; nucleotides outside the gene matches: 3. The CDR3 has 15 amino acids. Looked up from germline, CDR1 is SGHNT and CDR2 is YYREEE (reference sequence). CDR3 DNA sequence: TGTGCCAGCAGCTCAGGGGGTGATAGCAATCAGCCCCAGCATTTT. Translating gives CASSSGGDSNQPQHF.

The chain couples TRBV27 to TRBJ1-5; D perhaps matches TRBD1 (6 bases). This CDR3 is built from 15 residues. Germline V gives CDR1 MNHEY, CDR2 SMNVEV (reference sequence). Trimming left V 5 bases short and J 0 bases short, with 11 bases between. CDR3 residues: CASSIDRYSNQPQHF. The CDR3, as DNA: TGTGCCAGCAGTATAGACAGGTATAGCAATCAGCCCCAGCATTTT.

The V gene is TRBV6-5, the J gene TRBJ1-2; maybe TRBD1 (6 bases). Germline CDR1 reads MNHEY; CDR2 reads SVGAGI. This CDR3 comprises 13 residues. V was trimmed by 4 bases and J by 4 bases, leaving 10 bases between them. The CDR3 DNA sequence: TGTGCCAGCAGTTTGGACAGCGTCTATGGCTACACCTTC. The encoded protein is CASSLDSVYGYTF.

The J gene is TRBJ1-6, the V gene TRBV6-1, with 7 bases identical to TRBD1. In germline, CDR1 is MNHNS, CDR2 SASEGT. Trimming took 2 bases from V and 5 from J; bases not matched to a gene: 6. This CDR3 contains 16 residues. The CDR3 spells CASSERRTGNNSPLHF. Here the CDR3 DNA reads TGTGCCAGCAGTGAAAGGCGGACAGGAAATAATTCACCCCTCCACTTT.

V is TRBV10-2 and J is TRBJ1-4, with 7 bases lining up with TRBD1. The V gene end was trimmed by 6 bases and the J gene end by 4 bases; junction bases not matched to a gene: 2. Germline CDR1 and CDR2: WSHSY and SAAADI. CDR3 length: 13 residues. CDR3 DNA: TGCGCCAGCAGAACAGGGGTTAATGAAAAACTGTTTTTT. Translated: CASRTGVNEKLFF.

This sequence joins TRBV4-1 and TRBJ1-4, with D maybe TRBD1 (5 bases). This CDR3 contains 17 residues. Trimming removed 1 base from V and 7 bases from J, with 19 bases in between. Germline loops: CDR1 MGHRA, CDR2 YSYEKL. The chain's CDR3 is CASSQGGGANVIEKLFF. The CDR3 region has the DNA TGCGCCAGCAGCCAAGGGGGGGGTGCAAATGTAATTGAAAAACTGTTTTTT.

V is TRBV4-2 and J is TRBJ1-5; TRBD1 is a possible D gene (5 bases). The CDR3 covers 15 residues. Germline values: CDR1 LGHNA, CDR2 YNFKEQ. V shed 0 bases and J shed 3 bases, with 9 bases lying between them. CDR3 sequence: CASSQEGTFNQPQHF. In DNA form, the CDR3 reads TGTGCCAGCAGCCAAGAAGGGACTTTCAATCAGCCCCAGCATTTT.

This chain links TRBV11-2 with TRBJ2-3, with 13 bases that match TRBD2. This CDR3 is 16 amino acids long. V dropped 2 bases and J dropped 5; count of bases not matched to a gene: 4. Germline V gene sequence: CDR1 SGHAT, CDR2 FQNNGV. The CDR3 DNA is TGTGCCAGCAGCTTAACTAGCGGGGGGGGGCAAGATACGCAGTATTTT. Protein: CASSLTSGGGQDTQYF.

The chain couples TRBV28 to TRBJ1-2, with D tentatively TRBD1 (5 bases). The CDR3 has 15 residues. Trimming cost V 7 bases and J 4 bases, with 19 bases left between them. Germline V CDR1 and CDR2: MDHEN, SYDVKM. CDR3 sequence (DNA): TGTGCCAGCATATCAGGGAGTCTTAGCGGCTATGGCTACACCTTC. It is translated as CASISGSLSGYGYTF.

In nucleotides, the CDR3 is TGCGCCAGCAGCTTGGTGGGACAGGGGAGCCCCGGGGAGCTGTTTTTT. Protein product: CASSLVGQGSPGELFF. The chain carries TRBV5-1 and TRBJ2-2; 10 positions match TRBD1. Germline V gene data show CDR1 as SGHRS and CDR2 as YFSETQ. Trimming removed 0 bases from V and 6 bases from J; junction bases left unmatched: 5. The CDR3 is 16 amino acids.

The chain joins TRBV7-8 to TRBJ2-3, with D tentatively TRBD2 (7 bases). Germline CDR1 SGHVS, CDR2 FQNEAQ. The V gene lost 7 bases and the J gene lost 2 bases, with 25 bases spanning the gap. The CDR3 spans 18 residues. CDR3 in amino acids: CASIPSQARGAYTDTQYF. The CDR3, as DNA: TGTGCCAGCATCCCTTCCCAAGCTCGGGGGGCCTACACAGATACGCAGTATTTT.

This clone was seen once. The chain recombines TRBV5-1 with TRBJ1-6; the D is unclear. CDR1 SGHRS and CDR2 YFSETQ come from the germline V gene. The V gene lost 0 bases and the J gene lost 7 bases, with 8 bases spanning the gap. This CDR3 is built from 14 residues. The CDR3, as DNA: TGCGCCAGCAGCTTGGCGGGATTGAATTCACCCCTCCACTTT. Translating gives CASSLAGLNSPLHF.

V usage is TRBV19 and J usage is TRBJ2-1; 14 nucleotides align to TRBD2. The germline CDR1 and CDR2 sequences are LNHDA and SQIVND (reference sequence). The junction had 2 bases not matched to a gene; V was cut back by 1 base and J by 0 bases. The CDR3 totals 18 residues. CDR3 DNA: TGTGCCAGTAGTATAGGACTAGCGGGGGGGAGCTCCTACAATGAGCAGTTCTTC. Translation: CASSIGLAGGSSYNEQFF.

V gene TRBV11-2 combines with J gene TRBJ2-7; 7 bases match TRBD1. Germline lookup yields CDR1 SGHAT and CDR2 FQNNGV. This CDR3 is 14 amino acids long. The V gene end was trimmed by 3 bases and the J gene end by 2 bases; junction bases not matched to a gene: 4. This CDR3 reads CASSFRTGPYEQYF. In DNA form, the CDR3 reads TGTGCCAGCAGCTTTCGGACAGGACCCTACGAGCAGTACTTC.

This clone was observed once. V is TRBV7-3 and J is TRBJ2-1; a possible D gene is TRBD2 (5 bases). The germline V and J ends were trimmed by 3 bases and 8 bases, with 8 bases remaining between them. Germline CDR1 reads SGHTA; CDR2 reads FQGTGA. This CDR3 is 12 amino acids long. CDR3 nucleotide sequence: TGTGCCAGCAGCTTCCGGGGAGATGAGCAGTTCTTC. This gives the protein CASSFRGDEQFF.

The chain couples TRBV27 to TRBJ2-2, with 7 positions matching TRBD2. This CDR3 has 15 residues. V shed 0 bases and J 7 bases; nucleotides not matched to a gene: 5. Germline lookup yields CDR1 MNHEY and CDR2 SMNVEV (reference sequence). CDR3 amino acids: CASSLSLAVFGELFF. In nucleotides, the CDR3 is TGTGCCAGCAGTTTATCCCTAGCGGTGTTCGGGGAGCTGTTTTTT.

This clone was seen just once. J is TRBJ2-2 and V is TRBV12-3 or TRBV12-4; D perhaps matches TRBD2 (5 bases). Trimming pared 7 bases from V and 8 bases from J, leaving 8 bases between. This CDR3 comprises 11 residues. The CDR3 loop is CASTRGGELFF. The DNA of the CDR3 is TGTGCCAGCACCCGAGGGGGGGAGCTGTTTTTT.

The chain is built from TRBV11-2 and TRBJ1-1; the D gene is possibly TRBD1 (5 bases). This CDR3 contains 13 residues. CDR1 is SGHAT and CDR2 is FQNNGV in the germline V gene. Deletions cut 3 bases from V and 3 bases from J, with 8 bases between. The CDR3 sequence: CASSFGGDTEAFF. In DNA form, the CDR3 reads TGTGCCAGCAGCTTTGGAGGGGACACTGAAGCTTTCTTT.

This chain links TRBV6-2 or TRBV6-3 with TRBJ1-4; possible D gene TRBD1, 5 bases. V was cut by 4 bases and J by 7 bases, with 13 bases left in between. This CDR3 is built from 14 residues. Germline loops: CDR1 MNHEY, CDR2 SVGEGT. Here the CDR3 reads CASSLQVLGEKLFF. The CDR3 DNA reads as TGTGCCAGCAGTTTACAGGTACTCGGTGAAAAACTGTTTTTT.

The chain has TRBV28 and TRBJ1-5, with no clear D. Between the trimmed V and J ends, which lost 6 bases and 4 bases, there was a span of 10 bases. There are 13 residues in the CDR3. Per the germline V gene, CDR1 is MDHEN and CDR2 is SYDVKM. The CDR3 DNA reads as TGTGCCAGCAGCCCCGGGGTGAATCAGCCCCAGCATTTT. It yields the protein CASSPGVNQPQHF.

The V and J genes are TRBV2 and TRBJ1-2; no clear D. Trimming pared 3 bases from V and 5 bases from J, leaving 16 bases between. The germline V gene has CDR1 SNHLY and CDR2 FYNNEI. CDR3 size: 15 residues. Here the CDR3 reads CASSDSPRWQYGYTF. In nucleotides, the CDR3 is TGTGCCAGCAGTGATAGCCCCCGGTGGCAGTATGGCTACACCTTC.

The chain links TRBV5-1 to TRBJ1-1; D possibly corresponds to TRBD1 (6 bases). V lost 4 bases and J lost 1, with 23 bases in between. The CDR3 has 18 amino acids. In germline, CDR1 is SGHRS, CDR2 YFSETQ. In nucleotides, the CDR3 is TGCGCCAGCAGCCCGTCGGTCTGGGGGCGGAGAGGGAACACTGAAGCTTTCTTT. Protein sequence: CASSPSVWGRRGNTEAFF.

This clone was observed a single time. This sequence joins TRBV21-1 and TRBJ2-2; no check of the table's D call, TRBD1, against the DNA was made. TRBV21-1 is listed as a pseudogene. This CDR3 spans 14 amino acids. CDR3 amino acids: CARGRQGVTGELFF. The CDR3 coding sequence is TGTGCCAGAGGTCGACAGGGAGTCACCGGGGAGCTGTTTTTT.

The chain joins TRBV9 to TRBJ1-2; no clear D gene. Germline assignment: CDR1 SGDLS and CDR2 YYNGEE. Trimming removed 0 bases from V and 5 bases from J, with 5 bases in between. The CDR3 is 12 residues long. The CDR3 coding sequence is TGTGCCAGCAGCGTAGCGAGGTATGGCTACACCTTC. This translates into CASSVARYGYTF.